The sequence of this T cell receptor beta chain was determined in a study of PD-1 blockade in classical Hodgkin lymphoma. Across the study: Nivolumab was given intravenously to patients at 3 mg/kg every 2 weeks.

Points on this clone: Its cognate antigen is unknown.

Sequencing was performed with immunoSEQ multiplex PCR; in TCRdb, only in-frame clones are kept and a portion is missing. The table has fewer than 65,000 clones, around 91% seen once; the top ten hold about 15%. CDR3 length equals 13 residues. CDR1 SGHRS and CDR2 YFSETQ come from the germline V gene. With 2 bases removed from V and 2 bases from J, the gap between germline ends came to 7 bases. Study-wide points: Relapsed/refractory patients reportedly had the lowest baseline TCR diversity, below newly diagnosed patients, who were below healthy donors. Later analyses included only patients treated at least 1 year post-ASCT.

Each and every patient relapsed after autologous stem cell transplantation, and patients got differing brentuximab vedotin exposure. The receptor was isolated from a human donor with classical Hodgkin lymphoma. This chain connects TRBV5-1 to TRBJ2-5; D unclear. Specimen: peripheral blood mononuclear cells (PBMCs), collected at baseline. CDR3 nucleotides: TGCGCCAGCAGCTTATCGGCACAAGAGACCCAGTACTTC. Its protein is CASSLSAQETQYF. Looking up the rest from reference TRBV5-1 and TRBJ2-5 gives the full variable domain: KAGVTQTPRYLIKTRGQQVTLSCSPISGHRSVSWYQQTPGQGLQFLFEYFSETQRNKGNFPGRFSGRQFSNSRSEMNVSTLELGDSALYLCASSLSAQETQYFGPGTRLLVL.